The sequence of this TCR beta chain was determined in a study of OX40 agonist ivuxolimab in advanced cancers. Any history of autoimmune disease or systemic immunosuppression disqualified patients. The CDR3 has 16 amino acids. V lost 3 bases and J lost 8; bases outside the gene matches: 11. The V gene's germline CDR1 is KGHSH and CDR2 LQKENI. Here immunoSEQ multiplex PCR was the method, and the copy in TCRdb shows in-frame clones only, minus some. The sample consists of about 50,000 clones, roughly nine tenths of them appearing once. The source was CD4+ or CD8+ T cells sorted from blood, collected in a trial of the OX40 agonist ivuxolimab. The chain is built from TRBV18 and TRBJ2-1, with 9 positions matching TRBD2. The sequence was obtained from an adult with an advanced solid tumor such as melanoma, head and neck, liver or kidney cancer. DNA for the CDR3: TGTGCCAGCTCACCTACCGCCGGGACTAGCTTTGATGAGCAGTTCTTC. This sequence encodes CASSPTAGTSFDEQFF.